This TCR beta chain was profiled in a study of blood T cell repertoires in COVID-19. Study background: The United States, Italy and Spain supplied acute and convalescent COVID-19 samples. Sources were T cells, B-cell-depleted T cells, or PBMCs; the material itself was cDNA or gDNA.

In the study's own analysis: Amplification with reference gene primers provided the estimates of nucleated cell counts. Repertoires were generated with immunoSEQ multiplex PCR, while TCRdb's copy carries only in-frame clones and drops some. That table supplies the V and J calls and clone size; D and trimming were determined from the DNA. Of more than 200,000 clones listed, 84% are singletons. The clonotype was recovered from a man in his fifties or sixties with acute or convalescent COVID-19. Specimen: peripheral blood.

The CDR3 protein is CASSPPVSGGVRNEQFF. CDR3 DNA sequence: TGTGCCAGCTCACCACCGGTTAGCGGGGGGGTACGCAATGAGCAGTTCTTC. This chain links TRBV18 with TRBJ2-1; 11 bases map to TRBD2. The germline V gene has CDR1 KGHSH and CDR2 LQKENI. The CDR3 spans 17 residues. With 0 bases clipped from V and 6 bases from J, the junction kept 7 bases outside the gene matches.